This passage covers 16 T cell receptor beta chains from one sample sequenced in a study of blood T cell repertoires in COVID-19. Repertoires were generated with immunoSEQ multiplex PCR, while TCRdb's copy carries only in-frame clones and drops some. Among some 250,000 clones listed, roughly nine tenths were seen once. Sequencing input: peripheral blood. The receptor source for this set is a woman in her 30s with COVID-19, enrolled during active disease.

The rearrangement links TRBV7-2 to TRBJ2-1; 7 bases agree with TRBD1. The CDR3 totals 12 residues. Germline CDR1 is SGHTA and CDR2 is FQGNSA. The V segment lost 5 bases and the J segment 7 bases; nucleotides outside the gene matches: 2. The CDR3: CASSQQGNEQFF. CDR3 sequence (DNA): TGTGCCAGCAGCCAACAGGGGAATGAGCAGTTCTTC. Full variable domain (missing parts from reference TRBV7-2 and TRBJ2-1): GAGVSQSPSNKVTEKGKDVELRCDPISGHTALYWYRQSLGQGLEFLIYFQGNSAPDKSGLPSDRFSAERTGGSVSTLTIQRTQQEDSAVYLCASSQQGNEQFFGPGTRLTVL.

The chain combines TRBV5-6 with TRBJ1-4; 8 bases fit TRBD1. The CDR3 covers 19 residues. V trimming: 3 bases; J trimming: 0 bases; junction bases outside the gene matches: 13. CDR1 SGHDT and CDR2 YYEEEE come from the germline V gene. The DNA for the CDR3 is TGTGCCAGCAGCTCCAGTGGACAGGGAGGCCTTACAACTAATGAAAAACTGTTTTTT. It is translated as CASSSSGQGGLTTNEKLFF.

CDR3 protein: CASSPQRQNYGYTF. In DNA, the CDR3 is TGTGCCAGTAGTCCCCAGAGGCAGAACTATGGCTACACCTTC. V is TRBV19 and J is TRBJ1-2; D not resolved. Trimming cost V 5 bases and J 2 bases, with 12 bases left between them. The germline V gene has CDR1 LNHDA and CDR2 SQIVND (reference sequence). The CDR3 loop spans 14 amino acids.

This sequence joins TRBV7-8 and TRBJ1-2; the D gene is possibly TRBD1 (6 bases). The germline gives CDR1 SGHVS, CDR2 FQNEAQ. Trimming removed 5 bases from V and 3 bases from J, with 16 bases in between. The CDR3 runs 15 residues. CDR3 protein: CASSRDPQGDYGYTF. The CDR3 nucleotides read TGTGCCAGCAGCAGGGACCCACAGGGTGACTATGGCTACACCTTC.

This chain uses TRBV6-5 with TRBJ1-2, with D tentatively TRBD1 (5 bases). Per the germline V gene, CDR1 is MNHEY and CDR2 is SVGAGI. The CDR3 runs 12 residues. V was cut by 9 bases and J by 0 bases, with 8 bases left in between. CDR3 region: CASGGSNYGYTF. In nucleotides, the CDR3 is TGTGCCAGTGGGGGGTCTAACTATGGCTACACCTTC.

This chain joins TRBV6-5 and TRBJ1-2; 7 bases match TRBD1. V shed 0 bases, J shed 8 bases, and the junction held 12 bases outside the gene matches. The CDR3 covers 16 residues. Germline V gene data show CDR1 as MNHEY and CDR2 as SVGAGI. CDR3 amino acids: CASSYSRGGTASGYTF. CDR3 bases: TGTGCCAGCAGTTACTCCAGAGGGGGGACAGCGTCCGGCTACACCTTC.

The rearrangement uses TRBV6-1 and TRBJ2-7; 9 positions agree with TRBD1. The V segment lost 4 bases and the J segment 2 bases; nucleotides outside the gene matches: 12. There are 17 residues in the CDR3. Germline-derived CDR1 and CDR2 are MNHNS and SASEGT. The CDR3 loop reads CASSGRTGQGRAYEQYF. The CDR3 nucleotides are TGTGCCAGCAGTGGCCGAACGGGACAGGGAAGAGCCTACGAGCAGTACTTC.

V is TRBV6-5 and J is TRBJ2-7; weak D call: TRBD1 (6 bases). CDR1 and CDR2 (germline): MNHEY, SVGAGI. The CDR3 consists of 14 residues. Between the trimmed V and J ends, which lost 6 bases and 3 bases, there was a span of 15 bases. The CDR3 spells CASSSRDTNYEQYF. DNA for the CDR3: TGTGCCAGCAGCTCCCGGGACACGAACTACGAGCAGTACTTC.

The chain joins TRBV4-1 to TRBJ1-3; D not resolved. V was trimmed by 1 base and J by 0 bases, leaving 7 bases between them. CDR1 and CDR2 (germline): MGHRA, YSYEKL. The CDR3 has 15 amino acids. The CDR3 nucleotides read TGCGCCAGCAGCCAAGCCGCGAGCTCTGGAAACACCATATATTTT. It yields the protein CASSQAASSGNTIYF.

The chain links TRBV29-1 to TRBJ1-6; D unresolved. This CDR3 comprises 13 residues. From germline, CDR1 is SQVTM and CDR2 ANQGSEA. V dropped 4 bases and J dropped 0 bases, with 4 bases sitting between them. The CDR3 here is CSVASSYNSPLHF. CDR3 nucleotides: TGCAGCGTTGCCAGCTCCTATAATTCACCCCTCCACTTT. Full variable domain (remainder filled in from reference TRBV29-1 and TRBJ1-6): SAVISQKPSRDICQRGTSLTIQCQVDSQVTMMFWYRQQPGQSLTLIATANQGSEATYESGFVIDKFPISRPNLTFSTLTVSNMSPEDSSIYLCSVASSYNSPLHFGNGTRLTVT.

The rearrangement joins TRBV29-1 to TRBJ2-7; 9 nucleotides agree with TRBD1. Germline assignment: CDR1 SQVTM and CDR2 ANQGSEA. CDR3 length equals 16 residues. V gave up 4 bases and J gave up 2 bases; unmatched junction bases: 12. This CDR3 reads CSVGIPGQGRAYEQYF. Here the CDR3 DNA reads TGCAGCGTTGGGATTCCGGGACAGGGAAGGGCCTACGAGCAGTACTTC.

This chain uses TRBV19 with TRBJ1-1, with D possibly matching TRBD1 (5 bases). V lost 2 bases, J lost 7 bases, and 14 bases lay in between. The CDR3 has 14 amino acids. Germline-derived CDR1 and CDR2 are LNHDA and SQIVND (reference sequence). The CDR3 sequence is CASSISAGNVEAFF. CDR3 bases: TGTGCCAGTAGTATATCTGCAGGGAATGTTGAAGCTTTCTTT.

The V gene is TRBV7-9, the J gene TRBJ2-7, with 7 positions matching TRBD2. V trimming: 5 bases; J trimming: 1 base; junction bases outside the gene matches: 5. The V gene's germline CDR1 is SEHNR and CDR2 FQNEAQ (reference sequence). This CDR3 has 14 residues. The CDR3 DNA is TGTGCCAGCAGCGACGGACTAGTTTCCTACGAGCAGTACTTC. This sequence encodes CASSDGLVSYEQYF. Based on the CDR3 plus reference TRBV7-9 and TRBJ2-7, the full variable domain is DTGVSQNPRHKITKRGQNVTFRCDPISEHNRLYWYRQTLGQGPEFLTYFQNEAQLEKSRLLSDRFSAERPKGSFSTLEIQRTEQGDSAMYLCASSDGLVSYEQYFGPGTRLTVT.

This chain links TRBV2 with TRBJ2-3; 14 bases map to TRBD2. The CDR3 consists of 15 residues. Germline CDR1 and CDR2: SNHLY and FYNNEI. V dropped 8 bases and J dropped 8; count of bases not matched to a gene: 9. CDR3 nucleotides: TGTGCCAGCGCTGGGACTAGCGGGGGTGTGGGTACGCAGTATTTT. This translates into CASAGTSGGVGTQYF. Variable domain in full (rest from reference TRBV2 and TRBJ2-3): EPEVTQTPSHQVTQMGQEVILRCVPISNHLYFYWYRQILGQKVEFLVSFYNNEISEKSEIFDDQFSVERPDGSNFTLKIRSTKLEDSAMYFCASAGTSGGVGTQYFGPGTRLTVL.

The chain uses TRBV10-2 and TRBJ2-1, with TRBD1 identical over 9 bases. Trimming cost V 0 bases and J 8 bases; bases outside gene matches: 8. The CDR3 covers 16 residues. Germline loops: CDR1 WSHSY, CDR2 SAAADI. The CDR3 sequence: CASSESPQGTGYEQFF. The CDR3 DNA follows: TGCGCCAGCAGTGAGTCTCCACAGGGGACAGGGTATGAGCAGTTCTTC.

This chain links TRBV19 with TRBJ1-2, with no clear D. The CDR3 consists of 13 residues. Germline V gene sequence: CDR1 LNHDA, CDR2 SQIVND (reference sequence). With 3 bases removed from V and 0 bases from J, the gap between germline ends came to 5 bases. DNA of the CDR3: TGTGCCAGTAGTATGATAGCTAACTATGGCTACACCTTC. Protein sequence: CASSMIANYGYTF. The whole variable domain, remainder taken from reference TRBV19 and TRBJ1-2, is DGGITQSPKYLFRKEGQNVTLSCEQNLNHDAMYWYRQDPGQGLRLIYYSQIVNDFQKGDIAEGYSVSREKKESFPLTVTSAQKNPTAFYLCASSMIANYGYTFGSGTRLTVV.